The 26 T cell receptor beta chains given below trace back to one sample, sequenced in a study of T cell repertoires in ileal Crohn's disease. Repertoires were generated with immunoSEQ multiplex PCR, while TCRdb's copy carries only in-frame clones and drops some. The data hold about 15,000 clones, with roughly three fifths observed a single time. Sequencing was done on a sample of ileal tissue. The source is an adult with Crohn's disease.

A few counts support this clone. The rearrangement joins TRBV10-1 to TRBJ2-2; a weak D match, TRBD2 (6 bases). There are 13 residues in the CDR3. Trimming took 4 bases from V and 4 from J, leaving 7 bases between them. CDR1 WNHNN and CDR2 SYGVQD come from the germline V gene (reference sequence). The CDR3 reads CASSATSTGELFF. The CDR3 DNA reads as TGCGCCAGCAGTGCGACTAGCACCGGGGAGCTGTTTTTT.

The rearrangement joins TRBV9 to TRBJ2-2, with TRBD2 matching 9 bases. CDR1 and CDR2 (germline): SGDLS, YYNGEE. Trimming cost V 0 bases and J 1 base; bases outside gene matches: 4. The CDR3 loop spans 17 amino acids. The CDR3: CASSVGGAGGNTGELFF. CDR3 nucleotides: TGTGCCAGCAGCGTAGGGGGAGCGGGAGGGAACACCGGGGAGCTGTTTTTT.

This clone is a singleton in its sample. The V and J genes are TRBV6-1 and TRBJ2-5, with D uncertain. The ends were cut back, 1 base at V and 3 bases at J, with 9 bases in the middle. CDR1 is MNHNS, CDR2 SASEGT, per germline. This CDR3 has 14 residues. The CDR3 DNA follows: TGTGCCAGCAGTGAAGATTTGAGAAAAGAGACCCAGTACTTC. It encodes CASSEDLRKETQYF.

As DNA, the CDR3 is TGTGCCAGCAGTGAAGCCGTAACTTCTGAAAAACTGTTTTTT. Amino acid sequence: CASSEAVTSEKLFF. The V gene is TRBV2, the J gene TRBJ1-4; D call uncertain. The CDR3 is 14 amino acids. Deletions cut 0 bases from V and 7 bases from J, with 9 bases between. Germline CDR1 SNHLY, CDR2 FYNNEI.

The chain has TRBV28 and TRBJ1-5; D gene unclear. Germline V lookup: CDR1 MDHEN, CDR2 SYDVKM. Trimming removed 8 bases at V and 2 bases at J, with 13 bases between. CDR3 length: 14 residues. The DNA for the CDR3 is TGTGCCAGCTTCTCGGGGAGCGGCAATCAGCCCCAGCATTTT. The encoded protein is CASFSGSGNQPQHF.

The chain carries TRBV30 and TRBJ2-1; 9 bases agree with TRBD1. With V trimmed by 4 bases and J by 8 bases, 6 bases remained unmatched. The CDR3 covers 13 residues. CDR1 is GTSNPN, CDR2 SVGIG, per germline (reference sequence). CDR3 DNA: TGTGCCTGGACCCGGGACAGGGCTTATGAGCAGTTCTTC. Translated, it gives CAWTRDRAYEQFF.

This clone was picked up a small number of times. The V and J genes are TRBV29-1 and TRBJ1-3; D gene uncertain. In germline, CDR1 is SQVTM, CDR2 ANQGSEA. V was shortened by 2 bases and J by 4 bases, with 9 bases between the two germline ends. CDR3 length: 13 residues. The CDR3: CSVELATGNTIYF. The CDR3 DNA reads TGCAGCGTTGAACTGGCAACGGGAAACACCATATATTTT.

J is TRBJ2-3 and V is TRBV9, with 10 positions matching TRBD2. The germline gives CDR1 SGDLS, CDR2 YYNGEE. Germline trimming cut 4 bases from V and 2 bases from J; bases unmatched to any gene: 7. The CDR3 loop spans 16 amino acids. CDR3 DNA: TGTGCCAGCAGCCCCCACCTAGCGGGGGCCACAGATACGCAGTATTTT. Translated: CASSPHLAGATDTQYF.

This clone was found a few times. J is TRBJ2-1 and V is TRBV6-6; 7 nucleotides agree with TRBD2. The CDR3 is 15 residues long. From germline, CDR1 is MNHNY and CDR2 SVGAGI (reference sequence). V gave up 2 bases and J gave up 8 bases; unmatched junction bases: 9. The CDR3 DNA follows: TGTGCCAGCAGTTACCCCGGACTAGGCATATATGAGCAGTTCTTC. As protein: CASSYPGLGIYEQFF.

The genes are TRBV4-1 and TRBJ2-7, with D perhaps matching TRBD1 (5 bases). The CDR3 spans 14 residues. Germline V gives CDR1 MGHRA, CDR2 YSYEKL. The V end lost 0 bases, the J end lost 2 bases, and 8 bases lay between the germline ends. The CDR3 protein is CASSQEEGAYEQYF. Here the CDR3 DNA reads TGCGCCAGCAGCCAAGAGGAAGGGGCCTACGAGCAGTACTTC.

This clone has more than one count but fewer than ten. This sequence joins TRBV6-5 and TRBJ2-7; weak D call: TRBD1 (6 bases). V lost 6 bases, J lost 3 bases, and 15 bases lay in between. CDR3 length: 14 amino acids. Germline CDR1 and CDR2: MNHEY and SVGAGI. CDR3 DNA: TGTGCCAGCAGCGGACAGTCCGGATTCTACGAGCAGTACTTC. Protein: CASSGQSGFYEQYF.

The chain couples TRBV4-2 to TRBJ1-1; the D gene is possibly TRBD1 (6 bases). V was shortened by 1 base and J by 1 base, with 7 bases between the two germline ends. Per germline, CDR1 LGHNA and CDR2 YNFKEQ. This CDR3 spans 14 amino acids. In DNA, the CDR3 is TGTGCCAGCAGCCAAGTACAGGGGAACACTGAAGCTTTCTTT. This encodes CASSQVQGNTEAFF.

The sample holds a few counts of this clone. The chain carries TRBV5-6 and TRBJ1-5; TRBD1 matches 8 bases. The V gene end was trimmed by 1 base and the J gene end by 4 bases; junction bases not matched to a gene: 10. Germline V lookup: CDR1 SGHDT, CDR2 YYEEEE. The CDR3 sequence is 17 residues long. The CDR3 protein is CASSLWRNRGGNQPQHF. The CDR3 nucleotides read TGTGCCAGCAGCTTGTGGCGGAACAGGGGGGGGAATCAGCCCCAGCATTTT.

The V and J genes are TRBV11-2 and TRBJ1-2; D might be TRBD1 (5 bases). V lost 1 base to trimming and J lost 4 bases, with 10 bases between them. This CDR3 is 14 amino acids long. Germline-derived CDR1 and CDR2 are SGHAT and FQNNGV. The CDR3 loop is CASSLGPGPYGYTF. CDR3 sequence (DNA): TGTGCCAGCAGCTTAGGTCCAGGGCCCTATGGCTACACCTTC.

V and J are TRBV7-9 and TRBJ2-7, with D tentatively TRBD1 (6 bases). The CDR3 has 14 amino acids. V lost 6 bases to trimming and J lost 0 bases, with 12 bases between them. Germline V lookup: CDR1 SEHNR, CDR2 FQNEAQ (reference sequence). The CDR3 nucleotides read TGTGCCAGCAGTTCACTAGGGGGCTCCTACGAGCAGTACTTC. This encodes CASSSLGGSYEQYF.

The CDR3 region is CASSLGLVSSYNEQFF. In DNA form, the CDR3 reads TGCGCCAGCAGCTTGGGACTAGTCAGCTCCTACAATGAGCAGTTCTTC. The chain recombines TRBV5-1 with TRBJ2-1; tentative D call: TRBD2 (6 bases). Germline CDR1 and CDR2: SGHRS and YFSETQ. The ends were cut back, 0 bases at V and 0 bases at J, with 10 bases in the middle. This CDR3 is 16 amino acids long.

This clone counts as medium-sized. The V call is TRBV11-2, the J call TRBJ2-7, with TRBD2 identical over 7 bases. V shed 5 bases, J shed 1 base, and the junction held 5 bases outside the gene matches. CDR1 and CDR2 from the germline V gene are SGHAT and FQNNGV. The CDR3 length is 14 residues. The DNA for the CDR3 is TGTGCCAGCAGCCGAGCGGGGAATTCCTACGAGCAGTACTTC. Its protein is CASSRAGNSYEQYF.

The chain joins TRBV7-8 to TRBJ1-3, with 9 bases matching TRBD1. Trimming removed 1 base from V and 2 bases from J; junction bases left unmatched: 0. CDR1 SGHVS and CDR2 FQNEAQ come from the germline V gene. The CDR3 is 15 amino acids. The DNA of the CDR3 is TGTGCCAGCAGCTTAGGACAGGGGGCTGGAAACACCATATATTTT. Amino acids: CASSLGQGAGNTIYF.

The V and J genes are TRBV7-2 and TRBJ2-5; D perhaps matches TRBD1 (6 bases). CDR3 length: 13 residues. Germline CDR1 SGHTA, CDR2 FQGNSA. The V and J ends lost 4 bases and 5 bases respectively, with 11 bases between them. The CDR3 DNA sequence: TGTGCCAGCAGCTGGACAGTCCGCGAGACCCAGTACTTC. Translation gives CASSWTVRETQYF. Together with reference TRBV7-2 and TRBJ2-5, the CDR3 gives the full variable domain: GAGVSQSPSNKVTEKGKDVELRCDPISGHTALYWYRQSLGQGLEFLIYFQGNSAPDKSGLPSDRFSAERTGGSVSTLTIQRTQQEDSAVYLCASSWTVRETQYFGPGTRLLVL.

The rearrangement joins TRBV5-1 to TRBJ1-2; D call uncertain. Trimming took 2 bases from V and 4 from J, leaving 9 bases between them. The germline gives CDR1 SGHRS, CDR2 YFSETQ. The CDR3 totals 13 residues. The CDR3: CASSFGETYGYTF. The CDR3 region has the DNA TGCGCCAGCAGCTTCGGAGAAACCTATGGCTACACCTTC.

J is TRBJ2-1 and V is TRBV4-1; D possibly corresponds to TRBD2 (6 bases). Germline CDR1 reads MGHRA; CDR2 reads YSYEKL. The CDR3 contains 14 residues. V lost 0 bases and J 5 bases, leaving 8 bases between the germline ends. Here the CDR3 DNA reads TGCGCCAGCAGCCAAGACTGGACTAACAATGAGCAGTTCTTC. This encodes CASSQDWTNNEQFF.

This chain links TRBV5-1 with TRBJ2-2; D is possibly TRBD2 (5 bases). Deletions cut 0 bases from V and 4 bases from J, with 7 bases between. This CDR3 has 14 residues. Germline V gene sequence: CDR1 SGHRS, CDR2 YFSETQ. CDR3 nucleotides: TGCGCCAGCAGCTTGGCCGGGGTCACCGGGGAGCTGTTTTTT. Translating gives CASSLAGVTGELFF. Full variable domain (remainder filled in from reference TRBV5-1 and TRBJ2-2): KAGVTQTPRYLIKTRGQQVTLSCSPISGHRSVSWYQQTPGQGLQFLFEYFSETQRNKGNFPGRFSGRQFSNSRSEMNVSTLELGDSALYLCASSLAGVTGELFFGEGSRLTVL.

This clone was counted a few times. The chain uses TRBV18 and TRBJ2-7, with 7 nucleotides matching TRBD1. The J segment lost 2 bases and the V segment lost 4 bases, leaving 2 bases of the junction unmatched. Germline CDR1 reads KGHSH; CDR2 reads LQKENI. The CDR3 has 13 residues. DNA for the CDR3: TGTGCCAGCTCACTACAGGGGACCTACGAGCAGTACTTC. It encodes CASSLQGTYEQYF.

This clone was found a few times. The chain employs TRBV13 and TRBJ2-7; tentatively, D is TRBD1 (6 bases). CDR1 and CDR2 from the germline V gene are PRHDT and FYEKMQ (reference sequence). This CDR3 is 14 amino acids long. Trimming stripped 6 bases from V and 3 bases from J, with 15 bases between. CDR3 coding DNA: TGTGCCAGCAGTCTCCGGGACAACATCTACGAGCAGTACTTC. It specifies CASSLRDNIYEQYF.

The chain recombines TRBV18 with TRBJ2-1, with TRBD2 identical over 7 bases. Germline lookup yields CDR1 KGHSH and CDR2 LQKENI. The CDR3 runs to 16 residues. V trimming: 6 bases; J trimming: 5 bases; junction bases outside the gene matches: 13. The chain's CDR3 is CASSHGGGSVNNEQFF. CDR3 DNA: TGTGCCAGCTCCCACGGAGGCGGGAGTGTGAACAATGAGCAGTTCTTC.

This clone was recorded only once. The rearrangement links TRBV7-8 to TRBJ2-3; D is unclear. V was cut by 6 bases and J by 10 bases, with 11 bases left in between. The CDR3 is made up of 11 amino acids. Per the germline V gene, CDR1 is SGHVS and CDR2 is FQNEAQ. CDR3 amino acids: CASSSPVAQYF. CDR3 in DNA: TGTGCCAGCAGTTCTCCCGTCGCGCAGTATTTT.